This T cell receptor beta chain was captured in a study of vaccination and CD4 T cells after COVID-19 (dated by TCRdb to 2022 to 2024). With regard to the full study: Convalescent patients had a positive SARS-CoV-2 result on nasal swab PCR, and of these patients, fewer than ten had mild disease and one had severe disease. The convalescent cohort comprised six males and four females, including two Hispanic individuals, seven Caucasians, two Asians and one multiracial person. Participants received two doses of either the Pfizer-BioNTech BNT162b2 vaccine (n=8) or the Moderna mRNA-1273 vaccine (n=2). Post-COVID blood samples from convalescent patients were collected a median of around 100 days after diagnosis, with a range of roughly 35 to 161 days. Post-vaccine blood samples were obtained a median of about 70 days after the second vaccine dose, with a range of roughly 12 to 250 days. Overlapping spike peptide pools from SARS-CoV-2 and from the common cold coronaviruses HCoV-NL63, HCoV-OC43 and HCoV-229E were used as culture stimuli. Control cultures used a CEFX viral epitope pool as positive control, an HIV-1 Nef peptide pool as negative control, or no peptide. In ten to eleven COVID-19 convalescent patients and several infection-naive healthy vaccine recipients, the spike-specific CD4+ TCR repertoire before mRNA vaccination was compared with the repertoire after mRNA vaccination. General findings and caveats noted by the study authors: Among the post-vaccine SARS-CoV-2-reactive clones in convalescent patients, a median 86.3% showed up only after vaccination, which suggests vaccine-specific priming. Nearly all vaccine-specific clones in convalescent patients (304 of 307) were mono-reactive for SARS-CoV-2 spike rather than cross-reactive with common cold coronaviruses. Only a relatively small number of convalescent patients were included in the study, and early timepoints following natural infection were not analyzed. The median number of SARS-CoV-2-reactive clonotypes rose from about 19 after infection to about 40 after vaccination, but the change was not significant.

This clonotype has just a few counts. This clone's antigen is unknown. The input lacks base qualities; no much larger clone sits a single base away. The treatment or condition tag for this specimen amounts to: approximately 9-day PBMC culture with coronavirus spike peptide pools or control peptides (ViraFEST assay). The study used the ViraFEST assay, which expanded antigen-specific T cells with peptide pools and then identified expanded clonotypes by TCR sequencing. The convalescent patients' positive SARS-CoV-2 PCR tests were from March to December 2020, which was before the Alpha, Beta and Delta variants emerged in the United States. Each well held 1.5 million to 2.5 million PBMCs cultured with around 10 ug/ml peptide pools in IMDM containing 5% human AB serum and 7.5 to 10 IU/ml IL-2. Half of the culture medium was replaced with fresh IL-2-containing medium on days 3 and 7. CD4+ T cells were isolated after roughly 10 days of culture through negative selection using the EasySep CD4+ T cell isolation kit. Ficoll-Paque Plus gradient centrifugation was used to isolate PBMCs from whole blood, and the isolated PBMCs were then either used fresh or cryopreserved at -140C. Each culture condition was generally run in triplicate wells.

The CDR3 spans 11 residues, from the cysteine through the phenylalanine. The kept DNA is CDR3 alone, 33 bases in frame from the first base. V is cut by 4 bases and J by 9 bases, and the space between the germline ends is 7 bases. From the germline V gene, CDR1 is SNHLY and CDR2 is FYNNEI. The library was prepared using PCR. DNA from cultured CD4+ T cells underwent TCR sequencing with the Oncomine TCR Beta short-read assay at the Johns Hopkins FTIC core. The QIAamp micro DNA kit was used to extract genomic DNA from the cultured CD4+ T cells. The Oncomine TCR Beta libraries from cultured CD4+ T cells were pooled using unique dual indexes and then sequenced on an Illumina iSeq 100. The paper's data handling went like this. Non-productive sequences were removed, and CDR3s that did not start with C, did not end with F or W, or were shorter than 7 amino acids were discarded. Antigen-specific clonotypes were identified using the MANAFEST web application through comparison of peptide-stimulated wells with reference and other culture wells. An FDR below 0.05, an odds ratio above 5, and a productive frequency above 0.1% in at least two of three replicate wells were required for clones to be considered positive. Clonotypes that were significantly expanded in both SARS-CoV-2 spike wells and at least one common cold coronavirus spike condition were defined as cross-reactive. Using R version 3.6.1, CDR3 homology was evaluated through Levenshtein distances (stringdist) along with unrooted phylogenetic trees (ape). TCRdb trimmed the raw reads at Q25, called clones with MiXCR and kept productive beta chains. Merged by CDR3 protein, the rows form single entries marked with the most common genes and DNA. It is TCRdb's table, rather than the study itself, that gives the V and J calls and clone size. The sample contains 11,000 or so distinct CDR3 sequences, less than 60% of them found a single time. About a fifth of the sample is in the top ten clones.

This receptor was identified in a human donor who had recovered from COVID-19. The chain was built from TRBV2 and TRBJ2-1; the D region possibly corresponds to TRBD1 (5 bases align). Sequenced material: CD4+ T cells from blood, cultured in vitro. The base sequence is TGTGCCAGCAGTGCAGGGCTTGAGCAGTTCTTC. The translation is CASSAGLEQFF.